This T cell receptor beta chain emerged from a study of T cells after yellow fever vaccination. About the research overall: In the case of low-cell-number fractions, SMART-Seq v4 Ultra Low Input was used for preparation.

This clonotype appeared a few times. In TCRdb, the 5' RACE reads were re-called with MiXCR into one record per CDR3 protein. The sample lists hundreds of thousands of distinct CDR3 sequences, approximately 3.8% occurring once. The CDR3 has 13 amino acids. The germline V and J ends were trimmed by 5 bases and 4 bases, with 12 bases remaining between them. Per the germline V gene, CDR1 is DFQATT and CDR2 is SNEGSKA (reference sequence). The receptor was derived from a man between 18 and 29 years old who received the YFV17D yellow fever vaccine. The starting material was PBMCs, obtained on the day of the yellow fever booster vaccination. The chain uses TRBV20-1 and TRBJ2-1; no reliable D call. This chain's CDR3 is CSADVPDYNEQFF. The CDR3 DNA is TGCAGTGCTGATGTTCCTGATTACAATGAGCAGTTCTTC.